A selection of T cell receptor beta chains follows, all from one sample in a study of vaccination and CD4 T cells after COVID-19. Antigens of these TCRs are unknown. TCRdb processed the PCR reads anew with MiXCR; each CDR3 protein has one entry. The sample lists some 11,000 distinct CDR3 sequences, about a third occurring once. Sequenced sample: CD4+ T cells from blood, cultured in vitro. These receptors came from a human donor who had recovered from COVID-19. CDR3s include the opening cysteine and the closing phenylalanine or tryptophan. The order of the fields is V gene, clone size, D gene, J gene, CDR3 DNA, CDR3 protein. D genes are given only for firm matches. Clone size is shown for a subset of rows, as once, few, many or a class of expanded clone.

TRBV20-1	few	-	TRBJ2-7	TGCAGTGCTAGATTTGCTGAACCGAACTACGAGCAGTACTTC	CSARFAEPNYEQYF
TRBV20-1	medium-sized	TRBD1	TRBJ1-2	TGCAGTGCTAGGGGGACAGGGGCTAACTATGGCTACACCTTC	CSARGTGANYGYTF
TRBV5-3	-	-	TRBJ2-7	TGTGCCAGAAGCTTGAGGGGGGTTGGGTCAAGCTCCTACGAGCAGTACTTC	CARSLRGVGSSSYEQYF
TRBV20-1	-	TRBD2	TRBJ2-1	TGCAGTGCTCTAGCGGGGGACTGGGATGAGCAGTTCTTC	CSALAGDWDEQFF
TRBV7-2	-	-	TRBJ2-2	TGTGCCAGCAGCTTAGGGCGGCCTTCTAGCACCGGGGAGCTGTTTTTT	CASSLGRPSSTGELFF
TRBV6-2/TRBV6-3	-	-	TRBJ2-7	TGTGCCAGCAACCCGGCGGGGAGCTCCTACGAGCAGTACTTC	CASNPAGSSYEQYF
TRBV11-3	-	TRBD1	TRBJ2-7	TGTGCCAGCAGCTCGCGGGACAGGGGCGAGCAGTACTTC	CASSSRDRGEQYF
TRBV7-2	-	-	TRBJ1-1	TGTGCCAGCAGCTCTAACTTGGGGGGGGCTTTCTTT	CASSSNLGGAFF
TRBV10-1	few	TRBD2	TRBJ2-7	TGCGCCAGCAGTGAGGAGCGGGATTTGGGTGAGCAGTACTTC	CASSEERDLGEQYF
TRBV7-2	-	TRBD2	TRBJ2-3	TGTGCCAGCAGCTTAGGCCTAGCGGGATCATACGGCACAGATACGCAGTATTTT	CASSLGLAGSYGTDTQYF
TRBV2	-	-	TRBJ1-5	TGTGCCAGCAGTGGGGAATCAACACAGCCCCAGCATTTT	CASSGESTQPQHF
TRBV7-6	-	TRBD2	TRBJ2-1	TGTGCCAGCAGCTTTAGGGTAGCGGGGGTGCGGAATGAGCAGTTCTTC	CASSFRVAGVRNEQFF
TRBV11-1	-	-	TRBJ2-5	TGTGCCAGCAACCTACAGGGAAGTGAGACCCAGTACTTC	CASNLQGSETQYF
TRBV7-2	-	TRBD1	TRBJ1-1	TGTGCCAGCAGCCCGAGCAGGGGGATGAACACTGAAGCTTTCTTT	CASSPSRGMNTEAFF
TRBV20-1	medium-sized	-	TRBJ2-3	TGCAGCCTCGGGGAACGTGTTGATACGCAGTATTTT	CSLGERVDTQYF
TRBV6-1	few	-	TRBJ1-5	TGTGCCAGCAGCCGGTCCGGACGTGGCAATCAGCCCCAGCATTTT	CASSRSGRGNQPQHF
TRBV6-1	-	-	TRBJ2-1	TGTGCCAGCACTGCTCGGACAGCGAGCTCCTACAATGAGCAGTTCTTC	CASTARTASSYNEQFF
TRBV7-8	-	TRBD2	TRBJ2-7	TGTGCCAGCAACTTACCTGGGGGGACTAGCGGTAAAAATTACGAGCAGTACTTC	CASNLPGGTSGKNYEQYF
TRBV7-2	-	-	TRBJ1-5	TGTGCCAGCAGCTTAACTCGGGACAAGATCCAGCCCCAGCATTTT	CASSLTRDKIQPQHF
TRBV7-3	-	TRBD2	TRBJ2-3	TGTGCCAGCAGCCTCAGCGGGATCACAGATACGCAGTATTTT	CASSLSGITDTQYF
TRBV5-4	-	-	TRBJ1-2	TGTGCCAGCAGCTCCACGGGTCTCTATGGCTACACCTTC	CASSSTGLYGYTF
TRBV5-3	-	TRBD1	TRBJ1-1	TGTGCCAGAAGCGGGGCATACAGGGGCGCTCGATCTGAAGCTTTCTTT	CARSGAYRGARSEAFF
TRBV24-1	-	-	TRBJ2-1	TGTGCCACCAGTGCGGGACTCCGTCTCGATGAGCAGTTCTTC	CATSAGLRLDEQFF
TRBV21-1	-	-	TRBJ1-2	TGTGCCAGCAGCATCCGAAACTATGGCTACACCTTC	CASSIRNYGYTF
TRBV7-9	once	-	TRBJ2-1	TGTGCCAGCGCTCCGGGAGCCTTCAATGAGCAGTTCTTC	CASAPGAFNEQFF
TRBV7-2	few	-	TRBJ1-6	TGTGCCAGCACCTTCGCCGGGGGCTCCAATTCACCCCTCCACTTT	CASTFAGGSNSPLHF
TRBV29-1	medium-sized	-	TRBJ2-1	TGCAGCGTTAATGACGGGTCAACTGAGCAGTTCTTC	CSVNDGSTEQFF
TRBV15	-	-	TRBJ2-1	TGTGCCACCAGCAGAGACCCAATGGGGGCGACAGTTAACAATGAGCAGTTCTTC	CATSRDPMGATVNNEQFF
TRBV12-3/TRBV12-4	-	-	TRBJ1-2	TGTGCCAGCAGTGGCGCCAGGGTGGGCGGCTACACCTTC	CASSGARVGGYTF
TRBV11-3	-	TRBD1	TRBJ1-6	TGTGCCAGCAGCAGGGGGGGTCTGGGACAGGAGGAATCACCCCTCCACTTT	CASSRGGLGQEESPLHF
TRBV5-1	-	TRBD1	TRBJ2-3	TGCGCCAGCAGCTTGGGAGGGACAGGGGCAGATACGCAGTATTTT	CASSLGGTGADTQYF
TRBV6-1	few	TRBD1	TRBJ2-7	TGTGCCAGCAGAGGGACAGGCAGATCCTACGAGCAGTACTTC	CASRGTGRSYEQYF
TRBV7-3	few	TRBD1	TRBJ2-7	TGTGCCAGCAGCGTGACAGGGGGCTCCTACGAGCAGTACTTC	CASSVTGGSYEQYF
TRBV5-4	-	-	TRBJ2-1	TGTGCCAGCAGCTCTCGGATCGGGCGCAATGAGCAGTTCTTC	CASSSRIGRNEQFF
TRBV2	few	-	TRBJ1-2	TGTGCCAGCAGTGAGTCCCCACTTTATGGCTACACCTTC	CASSESPLYGYTF
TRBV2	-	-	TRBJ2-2	TGTGCCAGCAGTCTGCAGCTGGGCACCGGGGAGCTGTTTTTT	CASSLQLGTGELFF
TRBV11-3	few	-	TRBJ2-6	TGTGCCAGCACCACCTCCTCCTCTGGGGCCAACGTCCTGACTTTC	CASTTSSSGANVLTF
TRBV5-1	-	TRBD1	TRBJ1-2	TGCGCCAGCACAGCTTGGGGACAGGGGGGGGCCTATGGCTACACCTTC	CASTAWGQGGAYGYTF
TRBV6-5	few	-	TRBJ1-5	TGTGCCAGCAGTTACTCACAGGCTGACCAGCCCCAGCATTTT	CASSYSQADQPQHF
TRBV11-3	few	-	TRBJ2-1	TGTGCCAGCAGCTTAGACAATGAGCAGTTCTTC	CASSLDNEQFF
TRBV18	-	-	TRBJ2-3	TGTGCCAGCTCACCACATGCCACAGATACGCAGTATTTT	CASSPHATDTQYF
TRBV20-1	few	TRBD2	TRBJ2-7	TGCAGTGCTACCACGCGGGAGGGCTACACCTACGAGCAGTACTTC	CSATTREGYTYEQYF
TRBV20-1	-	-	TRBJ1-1	TGCAGTGCCCCGCGTCCCCTATCTGAAGCTTTCTTT	CSAPRPLSEAFF
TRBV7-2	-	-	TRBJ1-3	TGTGCCAGCAGCTCCGGACAGGGAAACACCATATATTTT	CASSSGQGNTIYF
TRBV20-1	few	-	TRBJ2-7	TGCAGTGCGCTCCTAGCGTACGAGCAGTACTTC	CSALLAYEQYF
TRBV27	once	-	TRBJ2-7	TGTGCCAGCGGCACTCTCAGGGGCTCTCACCCCTACGAGCAGTACTTC	CASGTLRGSHPYEQYF
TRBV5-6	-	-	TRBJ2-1	TGTGCCAGCAGCTTGGCGGGGTTTGAGCAGTTCTTC	CASSLAGFEQFF